This entry is about one T cell receptor beta chain. Its antigen remains unknown. The sample comes from a study of T cell repertoires in cytomegalovirus infection. Study background: Recently identified HLA-C-restricted CMV epitopes and well-studied HLA-B-restricted CMV epitopes were used by the study. Study-wide findings and caveats: The ex vivo response was dominated by HLA-C-restricted CMV-specific TCR beta clonotypes.

Each CDR3 protein is one row after TCRdb ran MiXCR on the reads. Of approximately 1,000,000 distinct CDR3 sequences listed, around 32% are singletons. CDR3 length: 15 residues. V lost 0 bases, J lost 7 bases, and 7 bases stayed unmatched. Germline CDR1 and CDR2: DFQATT and SNEGSKA (reference sequence). The rearrangement joins TRBV20-1 to TRBJ1-5; 9 nucleotides match TRBD1. The specimen was cultured CD8+ T cells from PBMCs, collected from culture after CMV antigen stimulation. The sequence came from a human donor in good health (CMV status not recorded). Some clones in this sample may be carry-over from other donors' samples. CDR3 region: CSARDYTGGVQPQHF. CDR3 DNA sequence: TGCAGTGCTAGAGACTATACAGGGGGCGTCCAGCCCCAGCATTTT.